The next 11 T cell receptor beta chains were all read from a single sample in a study of blood T cell repertoires in COVID-19. The table came from immunoSEQ multiplex PCR; TCRdb's copy has only in-frame clones and leaves some out. The sample has around 210,000 clones, approximately 85% seen once. The sequenced material came from peripheral blood. These receptors all come from a man aged 45-60 years with COVID-19, enrolled during active disease.

The J gene is TRBJ2-7, the V gene TRBV5-4, with D perhaps matching TRBD2 (6 bases). This CDR3 is built from 18 residues. Germline V gene sequence: CDR1 SGHNT, CDR2 YYREEE (reference sequence). Trimming removed 0 bases at V and 4 bases at J, with 23 bases between. The CDR3 DNA reads as TGTGCCAGCAGCTTGGGTGGGGTCCGGGACTTCCGTTCTTACGAGCAGTACTTC. This gives the protein CASSLGGVRDFRSYEQYF.

The chain joins TRBV5-5 to TRBJ1-5, with D tentatively TRBD1 (6 bases). Trimming took 0 bases from V and 4 from J, leaving 20 bases between them. Germline CDR1 reads SGHKS; CDR2 reads YYEKEE (reference sequence). The CDR3 extends over 18 amino acids. The CDR3 nucleotides read TGTGCCAGCAGCTTGGCCCAGGGGTCGGGTTTTACTAATCAGCCCCAGCATTTT. This translates into CASSLAQGSGFTNQPQHF.

The chain uses TRBV30 and TRBJ2-3; TRBD1 aligns across 10 bases. With V trimmed by 5 bases and J by 5 bases, 10 bases remained unmatched. Germline-derived CDR1 and CDR2 are GTSNPN and SVGIG (reference sequence). This CDR3 has 15 amino acids. The CDR3 spells CAWHLRQGAKDTQYF. The DNA for the CDR3 is TGTGCCTGGCACTTGCGACAGGGGGCAAAAGATACGCAGTATTTT.

This clone was seen just once. The V call is TRBV15, the J call TRBJ2-7; D is perhaps TRBD1 (5 bases). This CDR3 spans 14 amino acids. V lost 10 bases to trimming and J lost 0 bases, with 16 bases between them. Germline CDR1 reads LNHNV; CDR2 reads YYDKDF (reference sequence). The DNA of the CDR3 is TGTGCCAGCAGGCCGACAGCGACCTCCTACGAGCAGTACTTC. It specifies CASRPTATSYEQYF.

V gene TRBV4-3 combines with J gene TRBJ2-7, with 7 bases that match TRBD1. The ends lost 0 bases at V and 6 bases at J; junction bases unmatched: 8. Germline values: CDR1 LGHNA, CDR2 YSLEER. The CDR3 consists of 15 residues. CDR3 bases: TGCGCCAGCAGCCAAGAGGAAGGGGGCTATGGCGAGCAGTACTTC. It yields the protein CASSQEEGGYGEQYF.

V gene TRBV7-9 combines with J gene TRBJ2-5, with TRBD2 matching 9 bases. V lost 0 bases, J lost 4 bases, and 9 bases stayed unmatched. CDR1 and CDR2 from the germline V gene are SEHNR and FQNEAQ (reference sequence). This CDR3 is built from 17 residues. The CDR3 spells CASSLARRGGPGETQYF. CDR3 nucleotides: TGTGCCAGCAGCTTAGCTAGGCGGGGGGGCCCGGGAGAGACCCAGTACTTC.

The chain combines TRBV13 with TRBJ2-1; no firm D call. CDR1 is PRHDT and CDR2 is FYEKMQ in the germline V gene (reference sequence). This CDR3 contains 11 residues. Trimming took off 5 bases at V and 6 bases at J, with 5 bases between the two ends. CDR3 loop: CASSPSNEQFF. The CDR3, as DNA: TGTGCCAGCAGCCCCAGCAATGAGCAGTTCTTC.

The chain links TRBV4-3 to TRBJ2-1; no firm D call. CDR1 is LGHNA, CDR2 YSLEER, per germline. The V and J ends lost 5 bases and 9 bases respectively, with 23 bases between them. This CDR3 spans 16 amino acids. The CDR3 region has the DNA TGCGCCAGCAGCTACCGGGTGAGGCGAGATGGTGGTGAGCAGTTCTTC. Its translation: CASSYRVRRDGGEQFF.

This clone has only a few counts. The chain links TRBV18 to TRBJ1-1, with D tentatively TRBD1 (5 bases). There are 13 residues in the CDR3. Germline-derived CDR1 and CDR2 are KGHSH and LQKENI. V dropped 10 bases and J dropped 0 bases, with 12 bases sitting between them. CDR3 amino acids: CATQGGMNTEAFF. The CDR3 DNA reads TGTGCCACCCAGGGAGGAATGAACACTGAAGCTTTCTTT.

The rearrangement uses TRBV19 and TRBJ1-5; 8 nucleotides line up with TRBD1. There are 15 residues in the CDR3. Germline V gene sequence: CDR1 LNHDA, CDR2 SQIVND (reference sequence). After removal of 5 bases from V and 4 bases from J, the junction contained 7 bases not matched to a gene. In nucleotides, the CDR3 is TGTGCCAGTAGTTTGTCAGGGGGCTGGAATCAGCCCCAGCATTTT. Translating it yields CASSLSGGWNQPQHF.

The chain has TRBV27 and TRBJ2-7, with 7 bases fitting TRBD1. Germline assignment: CDR1 MNHEY and CDR2 SMNVEV (reference sequence). J gave up 1 base and V 3 bases, and 6 bases lay outside the gene matches. The CDR3 loop spans 15 amino acids. The CDR3 reads CASSLLGTASYEQYF. In DNA, the CDR3 is TGTGCCAGCAGTTTGCTGGGGACAGCGTCCTACGAGCAGTACTTC.